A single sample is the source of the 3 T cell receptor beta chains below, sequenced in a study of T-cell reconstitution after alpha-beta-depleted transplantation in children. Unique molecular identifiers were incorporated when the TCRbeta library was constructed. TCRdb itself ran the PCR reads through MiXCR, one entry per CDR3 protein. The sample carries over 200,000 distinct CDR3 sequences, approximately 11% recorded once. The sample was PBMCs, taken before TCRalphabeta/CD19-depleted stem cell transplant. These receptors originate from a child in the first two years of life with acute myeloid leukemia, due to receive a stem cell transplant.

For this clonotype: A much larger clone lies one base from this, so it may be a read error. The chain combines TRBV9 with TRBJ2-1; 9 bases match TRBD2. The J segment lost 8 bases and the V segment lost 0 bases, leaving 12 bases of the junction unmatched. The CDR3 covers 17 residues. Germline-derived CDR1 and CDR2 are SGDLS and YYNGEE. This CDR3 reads CASSVGAGGLPYHEQFF. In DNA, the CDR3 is TGTGCCAGCAGCGTAGGGGCGGGAGGGCTTCCTTACCATGAGCAGTTCTTC.

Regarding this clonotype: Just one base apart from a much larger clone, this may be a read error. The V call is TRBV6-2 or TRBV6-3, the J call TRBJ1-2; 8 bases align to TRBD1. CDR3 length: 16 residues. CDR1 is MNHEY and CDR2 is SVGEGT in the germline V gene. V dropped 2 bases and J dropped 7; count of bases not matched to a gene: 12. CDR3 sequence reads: CASSYGQGAPGCGYTF. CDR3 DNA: TGTGCCAGCAGTTACGGACAGGGAGCACCAGGCTGTGGCTACACCTTC.

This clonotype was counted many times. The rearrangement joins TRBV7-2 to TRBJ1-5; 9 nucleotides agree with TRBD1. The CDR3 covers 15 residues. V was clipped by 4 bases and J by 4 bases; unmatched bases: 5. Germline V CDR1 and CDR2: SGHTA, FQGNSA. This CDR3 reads CASSSVGQGNQPQHF. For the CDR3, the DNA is TGTGCCAGCAGCTCCGTGGGACAGGGTAATCAGCCCCAGCATTTT.